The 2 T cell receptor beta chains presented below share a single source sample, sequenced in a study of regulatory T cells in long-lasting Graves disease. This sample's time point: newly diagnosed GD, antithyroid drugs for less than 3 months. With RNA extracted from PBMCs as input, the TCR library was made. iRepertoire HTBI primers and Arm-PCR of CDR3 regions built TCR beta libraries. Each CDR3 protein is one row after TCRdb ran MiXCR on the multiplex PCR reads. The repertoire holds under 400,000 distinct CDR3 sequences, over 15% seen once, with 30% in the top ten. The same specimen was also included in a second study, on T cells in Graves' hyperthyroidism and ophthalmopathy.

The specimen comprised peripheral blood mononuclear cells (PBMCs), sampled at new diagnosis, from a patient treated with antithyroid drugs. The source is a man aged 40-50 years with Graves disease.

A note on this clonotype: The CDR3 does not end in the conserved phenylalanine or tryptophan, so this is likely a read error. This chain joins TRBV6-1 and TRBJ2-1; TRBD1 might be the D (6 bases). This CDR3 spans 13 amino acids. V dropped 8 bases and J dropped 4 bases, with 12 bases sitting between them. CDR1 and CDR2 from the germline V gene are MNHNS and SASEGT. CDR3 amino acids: CASSTGEYNEQFL. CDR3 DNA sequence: TGTGCCAGCTCGACAGGAGAATACAATGAGCAGTTCCTC.

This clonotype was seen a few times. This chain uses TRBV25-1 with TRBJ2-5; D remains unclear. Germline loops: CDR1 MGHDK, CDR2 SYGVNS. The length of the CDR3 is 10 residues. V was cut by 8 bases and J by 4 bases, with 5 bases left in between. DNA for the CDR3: TGTGCCAGCTATGCAGAGACCCAGTACTTC. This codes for CASYAETQYF.